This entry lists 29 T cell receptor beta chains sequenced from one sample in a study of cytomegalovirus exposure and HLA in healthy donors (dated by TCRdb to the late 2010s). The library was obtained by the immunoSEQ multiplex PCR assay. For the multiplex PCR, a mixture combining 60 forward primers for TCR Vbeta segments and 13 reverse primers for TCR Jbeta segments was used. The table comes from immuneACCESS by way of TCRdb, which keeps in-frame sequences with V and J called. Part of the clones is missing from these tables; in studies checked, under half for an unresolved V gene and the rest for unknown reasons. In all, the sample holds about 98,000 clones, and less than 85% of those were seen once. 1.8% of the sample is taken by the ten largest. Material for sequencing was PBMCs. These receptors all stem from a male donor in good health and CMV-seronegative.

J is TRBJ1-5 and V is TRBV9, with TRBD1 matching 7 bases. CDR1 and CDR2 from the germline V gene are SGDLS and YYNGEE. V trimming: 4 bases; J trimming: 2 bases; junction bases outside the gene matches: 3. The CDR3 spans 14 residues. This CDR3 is CASSKGQGNQPQHF. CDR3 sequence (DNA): TGTGCCAGCAGCAAAGGACAGGGCAATCAGCCCCAGCATTTT.

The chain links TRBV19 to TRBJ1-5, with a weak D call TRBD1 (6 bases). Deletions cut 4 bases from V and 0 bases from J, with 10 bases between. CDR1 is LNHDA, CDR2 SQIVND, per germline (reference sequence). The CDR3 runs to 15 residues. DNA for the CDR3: TGTGCCAGTAGTACCAGGACAGCTAGCAATCAGCCCCAGCATTTT. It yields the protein CASSTRTASNQPQHF. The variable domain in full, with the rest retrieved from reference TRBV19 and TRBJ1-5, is DGGITQSPKYLFRKEGQNVTLSCEQNLNHDAMYWYRQDPGQGLRLIYYSQIVNDFQKGDIAEGYSVSREKKESFPLTVTSAQKNPTAFYLCASSTRTASNQPQHFGDGTRLSIL.

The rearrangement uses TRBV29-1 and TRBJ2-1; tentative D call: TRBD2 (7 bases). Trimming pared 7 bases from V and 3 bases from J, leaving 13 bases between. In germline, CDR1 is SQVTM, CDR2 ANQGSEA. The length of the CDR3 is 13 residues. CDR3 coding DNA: TGCAGCGGGGAGGGGGGGGACTACAATGAGCAGTTCTTC. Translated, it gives CSGEGGDYNEQFF.

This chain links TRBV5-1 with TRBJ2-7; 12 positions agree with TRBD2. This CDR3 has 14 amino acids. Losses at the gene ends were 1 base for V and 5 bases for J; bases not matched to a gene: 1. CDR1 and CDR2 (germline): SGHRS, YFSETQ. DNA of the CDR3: TGCGCCAGCAGCTTGAGACTAGCGGGAGACGAGCAGTACTTC. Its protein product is CASSLRLAGDEQYF.

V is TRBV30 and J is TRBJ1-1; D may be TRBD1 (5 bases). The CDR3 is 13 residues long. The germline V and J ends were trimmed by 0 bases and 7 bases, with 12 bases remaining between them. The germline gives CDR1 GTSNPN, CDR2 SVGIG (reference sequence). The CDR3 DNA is TGTGCCTGGAGTGTATTCCTCGGGGGTGAAGCTTTCTTT. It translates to CAWSVFLGGEAFF.

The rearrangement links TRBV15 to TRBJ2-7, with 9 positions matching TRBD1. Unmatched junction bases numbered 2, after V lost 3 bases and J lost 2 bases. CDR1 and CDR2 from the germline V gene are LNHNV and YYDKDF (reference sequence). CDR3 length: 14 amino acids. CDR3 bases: TGTGCCACCAGCAGTGGGACAGGGACCTACGAGCAGTACTTC. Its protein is CATSSGTGTYEQYF. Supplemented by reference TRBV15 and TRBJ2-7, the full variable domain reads DAMVIQNPRYQVTQFGKPVTLSCSQTLNHNVMYWYQQKSSQAPKLLFHYYDKDFNNEADTPDNFQSRRPNTSFCFLDIRSPGLGDTAMYLCATSSGTGTYEQYFGPGTRLTVT.

DNA for the CDR3: TGTGCCAGCAGCGGATACCGAGCGGGAGGGCTCCCCGATACGCAGTATTTT. This translates into CASSGYRAGGLPDTQYF. The gene calls are TRBV9 and TRBJ2-3, with 10 nucleotides matching TRBD2. Germline CDR1 SGDLS, CDR2 YYNGEE. Trimming cost V 3 bases and J 6 bases; bases outside gene matches: 13. This CDR3 has 17 amino acids.

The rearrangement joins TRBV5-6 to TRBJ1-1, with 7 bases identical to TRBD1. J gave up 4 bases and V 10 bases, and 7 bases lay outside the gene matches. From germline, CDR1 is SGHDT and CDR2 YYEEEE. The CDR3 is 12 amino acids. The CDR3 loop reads CAGQAWGTEAFF. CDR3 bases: TGTGCCGGACAGGCTTGGGGCACTGAAGCTTTCTTT.

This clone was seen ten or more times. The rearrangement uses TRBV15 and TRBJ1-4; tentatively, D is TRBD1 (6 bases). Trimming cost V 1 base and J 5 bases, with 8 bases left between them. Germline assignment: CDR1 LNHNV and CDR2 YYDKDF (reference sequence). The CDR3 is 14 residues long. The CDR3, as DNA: TGTGCCACCAGCAGAGGCCAGGGGAATGAAAAACTGTTTTTT. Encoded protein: CATSRGQGNEKLFF.

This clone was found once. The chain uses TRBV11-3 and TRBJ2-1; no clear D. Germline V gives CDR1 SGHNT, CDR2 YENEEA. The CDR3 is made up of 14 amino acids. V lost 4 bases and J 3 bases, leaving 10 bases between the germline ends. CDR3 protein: CASSSSRIYNEQFF. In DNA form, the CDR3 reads TGTGCCAGCAGCTCAAGTAGAATCTACAATGAGCAGTTCTTC.

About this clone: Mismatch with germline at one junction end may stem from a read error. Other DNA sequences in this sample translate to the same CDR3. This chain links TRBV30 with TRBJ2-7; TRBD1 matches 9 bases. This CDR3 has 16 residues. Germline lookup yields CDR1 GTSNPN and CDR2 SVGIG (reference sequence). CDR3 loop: CAWSPPGTGIINEQYF. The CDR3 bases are TGTGCCTGGAGCCCCCCCGGGACAGGGATTATCAACGAGCAATACTTC.

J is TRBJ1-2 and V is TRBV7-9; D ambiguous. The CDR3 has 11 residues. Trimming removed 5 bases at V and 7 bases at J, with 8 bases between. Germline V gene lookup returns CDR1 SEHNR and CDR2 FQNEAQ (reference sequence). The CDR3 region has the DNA TGTGCCAGCAGCCCCGTAGTTGGCTACACCTTC. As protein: CASSPVVGYTF.

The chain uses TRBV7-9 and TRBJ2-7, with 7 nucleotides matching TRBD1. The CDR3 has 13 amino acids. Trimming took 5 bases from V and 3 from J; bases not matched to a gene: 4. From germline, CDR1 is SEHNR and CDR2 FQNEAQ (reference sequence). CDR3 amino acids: CASSPGTVYEQYF. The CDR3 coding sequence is TGTGCCAGCAGCCCCGGGACAGTCTACGAGCAGTACTTC. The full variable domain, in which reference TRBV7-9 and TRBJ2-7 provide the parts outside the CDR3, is DTGVSQNPRHKITKRGQNVTFRCDPISEHNRLYWYRQTLGQGPEFLTYFQNEAQLEKSRLLSDRFSAERPKGSFSTLEIQRTEQGDSAMYLCASSPGTVYEQYFGPGTRLTVT.

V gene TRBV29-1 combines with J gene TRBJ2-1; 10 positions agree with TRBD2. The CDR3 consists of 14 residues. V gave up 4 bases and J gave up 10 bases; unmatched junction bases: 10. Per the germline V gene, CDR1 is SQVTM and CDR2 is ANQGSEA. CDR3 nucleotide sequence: TGCAGCGTTGGGATGGCTAGCGGGAGAAGCGAGCAGTTCTTC. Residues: CSVGMASGRSEQFF.

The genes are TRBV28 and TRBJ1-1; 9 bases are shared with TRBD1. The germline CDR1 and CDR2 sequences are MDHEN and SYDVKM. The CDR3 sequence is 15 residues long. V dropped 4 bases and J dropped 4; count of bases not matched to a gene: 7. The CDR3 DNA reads TGTGCCAGCAGTTACGACAGGGGGTCGGGCACTGAAGCTTTCTTT. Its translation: CASSYDRGSGTEAFF.

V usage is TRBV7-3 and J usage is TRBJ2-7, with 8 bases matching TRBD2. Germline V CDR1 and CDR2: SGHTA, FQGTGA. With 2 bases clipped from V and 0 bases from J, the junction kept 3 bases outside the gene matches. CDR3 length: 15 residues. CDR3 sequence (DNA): TGTGCCAGCAGCTTAGGACTAGCAAGCTCCTACGAGCAGTACTTC. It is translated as CASSLGLASSYEQYF.

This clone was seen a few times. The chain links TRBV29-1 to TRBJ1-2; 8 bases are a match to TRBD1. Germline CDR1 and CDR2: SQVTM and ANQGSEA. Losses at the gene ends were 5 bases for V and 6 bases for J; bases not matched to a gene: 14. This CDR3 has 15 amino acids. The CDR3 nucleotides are TGCAGCGTTTACACAGGGGGGGAATTTGTAGATGGCTACACCTTC. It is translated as CSVYTGGEFVDGYTF.

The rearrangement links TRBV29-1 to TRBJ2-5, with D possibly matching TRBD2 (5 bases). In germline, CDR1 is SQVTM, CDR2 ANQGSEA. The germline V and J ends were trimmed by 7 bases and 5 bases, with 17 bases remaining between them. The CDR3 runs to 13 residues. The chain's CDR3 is CSAMIAPGETQYF. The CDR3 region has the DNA TGCAGCGCCATGATAGCGCCGGGGGAGACCCAGTACTTC.

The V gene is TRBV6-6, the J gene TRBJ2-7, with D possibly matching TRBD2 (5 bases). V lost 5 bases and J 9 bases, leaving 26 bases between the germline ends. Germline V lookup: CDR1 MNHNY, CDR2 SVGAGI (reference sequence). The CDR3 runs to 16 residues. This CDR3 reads CASSTRRLSKTQGQYF. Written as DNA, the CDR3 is TGTGCCAGCAGTACCAGGAGGCTCTCAAAAACCCAAGGGCAGTACTTC.

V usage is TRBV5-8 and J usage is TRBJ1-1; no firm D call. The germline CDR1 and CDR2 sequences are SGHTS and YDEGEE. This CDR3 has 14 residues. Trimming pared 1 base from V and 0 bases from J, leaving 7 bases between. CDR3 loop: CASSLTRMNTEAFF. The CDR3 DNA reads TGTGCCAGCAGCTTGACGCGCATGAACACTGAAGCTTTCTTT.

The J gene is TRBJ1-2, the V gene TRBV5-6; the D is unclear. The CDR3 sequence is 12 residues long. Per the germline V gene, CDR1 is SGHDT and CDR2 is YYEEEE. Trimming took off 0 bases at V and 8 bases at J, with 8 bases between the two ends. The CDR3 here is CASSLESLGYTF. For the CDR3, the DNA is TGTGCCAGCAGCTTGGAATCGTTGGGCTACACCTTC.

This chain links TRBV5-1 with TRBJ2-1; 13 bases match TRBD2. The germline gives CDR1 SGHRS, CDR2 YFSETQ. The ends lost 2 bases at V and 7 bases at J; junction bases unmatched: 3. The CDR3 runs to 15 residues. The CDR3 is CASSFGTSGTNEQFF. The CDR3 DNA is TGCGCCAGCAGCTTTGGGACTAGCGGGACTAATGAGCAGTTCTTC.

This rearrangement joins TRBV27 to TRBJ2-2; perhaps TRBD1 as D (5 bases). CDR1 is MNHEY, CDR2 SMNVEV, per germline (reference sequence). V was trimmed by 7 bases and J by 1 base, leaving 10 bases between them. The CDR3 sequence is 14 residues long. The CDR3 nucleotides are TGTGCCAGCACGGCAGGGTGGAACACCGGGGAGCTGTTTTTT. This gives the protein CASTAGWNTGELFF.

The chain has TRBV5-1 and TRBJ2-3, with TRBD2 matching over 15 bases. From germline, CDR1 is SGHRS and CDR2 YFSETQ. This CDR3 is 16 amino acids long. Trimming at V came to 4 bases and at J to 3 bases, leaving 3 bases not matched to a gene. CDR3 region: CASSAGLAGGTDTQYF. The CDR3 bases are TGCGCCAGCAGCGCCGGACTAGCGGGAGGGACAGATACGCAGTATTTT.

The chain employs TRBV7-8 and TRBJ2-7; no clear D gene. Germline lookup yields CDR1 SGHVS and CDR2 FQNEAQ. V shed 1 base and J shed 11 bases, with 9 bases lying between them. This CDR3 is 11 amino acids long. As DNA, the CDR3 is TGTGCCAGCAGCTTAGGTGACACGGAGTACTTC. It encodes CASSLGDTEYF.

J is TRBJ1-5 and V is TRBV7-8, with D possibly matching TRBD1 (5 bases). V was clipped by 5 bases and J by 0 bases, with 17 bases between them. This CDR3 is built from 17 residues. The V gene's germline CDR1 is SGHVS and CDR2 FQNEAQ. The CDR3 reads CASSPRAAGHSNQPQHF. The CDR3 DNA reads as TGTGCCAGCAGCCCAAGGGCTGCAGGGCATAGCAATCAGCCCCAGCATTTT.

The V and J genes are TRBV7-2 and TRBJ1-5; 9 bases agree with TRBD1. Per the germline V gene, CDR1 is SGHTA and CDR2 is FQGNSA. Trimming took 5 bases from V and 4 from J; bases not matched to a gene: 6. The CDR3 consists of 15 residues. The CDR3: CASSPQQGANQPQHF. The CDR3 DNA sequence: TGTGCCAGCAGCCCGCAACAGGGGGCGAATCAGCCCCAGCATTTT.

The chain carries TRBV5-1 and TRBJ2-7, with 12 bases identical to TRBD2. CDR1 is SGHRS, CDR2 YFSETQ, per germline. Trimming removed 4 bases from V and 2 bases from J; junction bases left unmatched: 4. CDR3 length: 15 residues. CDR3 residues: CASSARTSGTYEQYF. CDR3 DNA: TGCGCCAGCAGCGCCCGGACTAGCGGGACCTACGAGCAGTACTTC.

The CDR3 bases are TGTGCCAGCAGCTTGACAGGGTTGAATGAGCAGTTCTTC. Translating gives CASSLTGLNEQFF. The chain has TRBV9 and TRBJ2-1, with 7 bases aligning to TRBD1. There are 13 residues in the CDR3. The germline V gene encodes CDR1 SGDLS and CDR2 YYNGEE. With V trimmed by 4 bases and J by 7 bases, 5 bases remained unmatched.